What follows describes a single T cell receptor beta chain. The time point here: pre-sensitization, week 0. Treatment here: therapeutic diphenylcyclopropenone sensitization with weekly scalp DPC. The CDR3 loop spans 13 amino acids. Germline V lookup: CDR1 SEHNR, CDR2 FQNEAQ (reference sequence). Trimming shortened V by 8 bases and J by 4 bases, and 14 bases separated the two germline ends. In the original processing: Per sample, the median was 95,638 TCRs, with values from roughly 23,000 to 640,000. MiXCR was run by TCRdb on the RACE reads, yielding one entry per CDR3 protein. TCRdb, rather than the study authors, made the V and J calls. Of 250,000 or so distinct CDR3 sequences detected, 7.5% to 8% appear once; the ten largest clones hold more than 0.95%. The sample comes from a study of human T cells and chemical hapten exposure. Study summary: Skin on the upper inner arm, roughly 2 cm by roughly 2 cm in size, was sensitized with 2% DPC. The study lasted approximately 25 weeks, and patients were dosed weekly with diphenylcyclopropenone on the scalp throughout.

V and J are TRBV7-9 and TRBJ1-1; D is unresolved. This receptor was obtained from a man younger than 30 with alopecia areata. Some clones in this sample may be carry-over from other donors' samples. The source material was whole blood, sampled in connection with sensitization to the hapten diphenylcyclopropenone (DPC). As DNA, the CDR3 is TGTGCCAGCTACCCGAAGGGTGGCACTGAAGCTTTCTTT. Translating it yields CASYPKGGTEAFF.